This T cell receptor beta chain emerged from a study of T cell responses to AZD1222 COVID-19 vaccine. Germline V CDR1 and CDR2: SNHLY, FYNNEI. V shed 2 bases and J shed 12 bases, with 17 bases lying between them. This CDR3 has 15 residues. Profiling relied on immunoSEQ multiplex PCR, and the TCRdb table lists in-frame clones only, not all of them. The table records tens of thousands of clones, approximately 85% of them present only once. This clone turned up a few times. As yet, its antigen is unknown. Regarding the study as a whole: Scientists sampled the repertoires only once the peak T cell response had passed. Along spike, vaccine-associated CD4 TCRs were found throughout, with dominance at 160-218 and 743-854.

The sequencing used peripheral blood, collected on day 0 of MenACWY control vaccination. This receptor was identified in an adult in good health. The chain links TRBV2 to TRBJ1-6, with a tentative D call TRBD1 (5 bases). The CDR3 DNA is TGTGCCAGCAGTGAAAGGGTGGGACCTGCGGAACCCCTCCACTTT. This encodes CASSERVGPAEPLHF.